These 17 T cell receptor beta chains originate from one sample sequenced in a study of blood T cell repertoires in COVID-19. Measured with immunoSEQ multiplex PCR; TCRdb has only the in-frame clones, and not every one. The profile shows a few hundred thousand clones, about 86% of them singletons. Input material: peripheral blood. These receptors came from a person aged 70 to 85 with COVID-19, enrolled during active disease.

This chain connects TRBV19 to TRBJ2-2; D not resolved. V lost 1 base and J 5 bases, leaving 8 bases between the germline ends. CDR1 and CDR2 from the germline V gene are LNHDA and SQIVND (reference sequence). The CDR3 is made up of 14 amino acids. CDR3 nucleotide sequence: TGTGCCAGTAGTATAGGGCCCCAAACCGGGGAGCTGTTTTTT. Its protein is CASSIGPQTGELFF.

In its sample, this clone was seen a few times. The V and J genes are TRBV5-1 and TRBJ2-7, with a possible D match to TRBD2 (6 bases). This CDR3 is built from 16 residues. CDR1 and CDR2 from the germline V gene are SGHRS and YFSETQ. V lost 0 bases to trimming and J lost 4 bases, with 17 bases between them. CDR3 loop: CASSLAPVAVGYEQYF. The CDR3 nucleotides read TGCGCCAGCAGCTTGGCACCAGTAGCGGTAGGTTACGAGCAGTACTTC.

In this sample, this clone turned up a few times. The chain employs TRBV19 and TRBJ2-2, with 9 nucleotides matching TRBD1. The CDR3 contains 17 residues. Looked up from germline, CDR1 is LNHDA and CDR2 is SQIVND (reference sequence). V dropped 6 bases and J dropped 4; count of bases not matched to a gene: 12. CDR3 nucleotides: TGTGCCAGTAGCCAACCCACAGGGGGCGCAGGCACCGGGGAGCTGTTTTTT. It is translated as CASSQPTGGAGTGELFF. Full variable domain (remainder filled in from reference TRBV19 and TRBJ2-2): DGGITQSPKYLFRKEGQNVTLSCEQNLNHDAMYWYRQDPGQGLRLIYYSQIVNDFQKGDIAEGYSVSREKKESFPLTVTSAQKNPTAFYLCASSQPTGGAGTGELFFGEGSRLTVL.

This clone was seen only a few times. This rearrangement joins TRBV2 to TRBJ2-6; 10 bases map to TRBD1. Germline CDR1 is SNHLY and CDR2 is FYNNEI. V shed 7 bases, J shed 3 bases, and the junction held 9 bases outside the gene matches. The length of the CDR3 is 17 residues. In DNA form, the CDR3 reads TGTGCCAGCACGACCGACAGGGGGCGAGGTGGGGCCAACGTCCTGACTTTC. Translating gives CASTTDRGRGGANVLTF. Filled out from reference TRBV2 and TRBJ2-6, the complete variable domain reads EPEVTQTPSHQVTQMGQEVILRCVPISNHLYFYWYRQILGQKVEFLVSFYNNEISEKSEIFDDQFSVERPDGSNFTLKIRSTKLEDSAMYFCASTTDRGRGGANVLTFGAGSRLTVL.

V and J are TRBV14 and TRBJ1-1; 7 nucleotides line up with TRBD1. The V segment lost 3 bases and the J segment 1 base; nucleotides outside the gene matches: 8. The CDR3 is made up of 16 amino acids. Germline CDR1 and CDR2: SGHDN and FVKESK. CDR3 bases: TGTGCCAGCAGCCAGGGGACAGCCGTGAGGAACACTGAAGCTTTCTTT. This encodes CASSQGTAVRNTEAFF. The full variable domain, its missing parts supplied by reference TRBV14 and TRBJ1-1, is EAGVTQFPSHSVIEKGQTVTLRCDPISGHDNLYWYRRVMGKEIKFLLHFVKESKQDESGMPNNRFLAERTGGTYSTLKVQPAELEDSGVYFCASSQGTAVRNTEAFFGQGTRLTVV.

The CDR3 region is CASSPLASGAADTQYF. For the CDR3, the DNA is TGTGCCAGCTCACCTTTGGCGTCAGGCGCCGCAGATACGCAGTATTTT. The rearrangement uses TRBV18 and TRBJ2-3; no reliable D call. V lost 3 bases to trimming and J lost 4 bases, with 17 bases between them. This CDR3 comprises 16 residues. CDR1 is KGHSH, CDR2 LQKENI, per germline.

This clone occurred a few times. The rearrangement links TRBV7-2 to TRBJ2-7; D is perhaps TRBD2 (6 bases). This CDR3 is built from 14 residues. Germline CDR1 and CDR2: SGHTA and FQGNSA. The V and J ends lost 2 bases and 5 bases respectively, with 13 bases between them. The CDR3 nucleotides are TGTGCCAGCAGCTTAATAAGCGGGTACGACGAGCAGTACTTC. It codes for CASSLISGYDEQYF. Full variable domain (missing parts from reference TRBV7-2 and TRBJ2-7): GAGVSQSPSNKVTEKGKDVELRCDPISGHTALYWYRQSLGQGLEFLIYFQGNSAPDKSGLPSDRFSAERTGGSVSTLTIQRTQQEDSAVYLCASSLISGYDEQYFGPGTRLTVT.

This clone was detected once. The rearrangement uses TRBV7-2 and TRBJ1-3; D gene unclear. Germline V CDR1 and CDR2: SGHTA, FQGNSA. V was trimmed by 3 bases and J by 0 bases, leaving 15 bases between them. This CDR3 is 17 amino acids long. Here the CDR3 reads CASSFRQSGSSGNTIYF. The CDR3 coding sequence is TGTGCCAGCAGCTTTCGCCAATCAGGAAGCTCTGGAAACACCATATATTTT.

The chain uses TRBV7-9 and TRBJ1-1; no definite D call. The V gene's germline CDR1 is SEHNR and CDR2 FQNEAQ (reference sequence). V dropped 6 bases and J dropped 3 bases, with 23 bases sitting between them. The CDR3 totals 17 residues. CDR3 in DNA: TGTGCCAGCAGTTCGCATTTTGACCTAGTAGCCCACACTGAAGCTTTCTTT. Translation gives CASSSHFDLVAHTEAFF. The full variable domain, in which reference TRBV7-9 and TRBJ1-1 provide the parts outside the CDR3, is DTGVSQNPRHKITKRGQNVTFRCDPISEHNRLYWYRQTLGQGPEFLTYFQNEAQLEKSRLLSDRFSAERPKGSFSTLEIQRTEQGDSAMYLCASSSHFDLVAHTEAFFGQGTRLTVV.

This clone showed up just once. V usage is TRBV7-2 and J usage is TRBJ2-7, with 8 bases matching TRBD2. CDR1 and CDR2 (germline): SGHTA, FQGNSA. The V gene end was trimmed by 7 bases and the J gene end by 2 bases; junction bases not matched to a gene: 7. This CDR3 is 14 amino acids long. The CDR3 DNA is TGTGCCAGCATCCCTCCGGGGGGGACCTACGAGCAGTACTTC. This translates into CASIPPGGTYEQYF. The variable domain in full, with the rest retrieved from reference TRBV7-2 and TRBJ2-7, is GAGVSQSPSNKVTEKGKDVELRCDPISGHTALYWYRQSLGQGLEFLIYFQGNSAPDKSGLPSDRFSAERTGGSVSTLTIQRTQQEDSAVYLCASIPPGGTYEQYFGPGTRLTVT.

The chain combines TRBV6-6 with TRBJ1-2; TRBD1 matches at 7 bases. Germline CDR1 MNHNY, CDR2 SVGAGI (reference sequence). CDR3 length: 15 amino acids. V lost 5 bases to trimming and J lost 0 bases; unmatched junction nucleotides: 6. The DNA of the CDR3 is TGTGCCAGCAGTCACCCGGACAGGCCTAACTATGGCTACACCTTC. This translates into CASSHPDRPNYGYTF.

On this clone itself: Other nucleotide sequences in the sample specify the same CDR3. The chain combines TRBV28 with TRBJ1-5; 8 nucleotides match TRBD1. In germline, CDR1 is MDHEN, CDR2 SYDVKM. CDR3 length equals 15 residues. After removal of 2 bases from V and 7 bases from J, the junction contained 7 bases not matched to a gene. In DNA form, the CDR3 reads TGTGCCAGCAGTTTAGTTGGACAGGGAGGGCAGCCCCAGCATTTT. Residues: CASSLVGQGGQPQHF.

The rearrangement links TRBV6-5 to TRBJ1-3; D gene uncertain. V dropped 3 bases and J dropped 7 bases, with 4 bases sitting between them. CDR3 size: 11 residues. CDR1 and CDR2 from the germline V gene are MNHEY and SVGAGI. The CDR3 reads CASSYMNTIYF. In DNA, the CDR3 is TGTGCCAGCAGTTATATGAACACCATATATTTT.

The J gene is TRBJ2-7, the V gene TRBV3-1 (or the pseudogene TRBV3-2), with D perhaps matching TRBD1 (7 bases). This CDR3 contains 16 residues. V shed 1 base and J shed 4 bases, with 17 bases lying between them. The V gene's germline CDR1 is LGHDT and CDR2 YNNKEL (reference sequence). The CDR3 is CASSQVAGSGGYEQYF. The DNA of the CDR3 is TGTGCCAGCAGCCAAGTTGCGGGCTCAGGGGGGTACGAGCAGTACTTC.

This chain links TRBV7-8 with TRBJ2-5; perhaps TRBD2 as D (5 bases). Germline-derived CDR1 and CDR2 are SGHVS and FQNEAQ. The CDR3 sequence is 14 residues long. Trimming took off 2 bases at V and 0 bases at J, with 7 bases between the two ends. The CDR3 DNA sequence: TGTGCCAGCAGCTTATTCGGGAACCAAGAGACCCAGTACTTC. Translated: CASSLFGNQETQYF.

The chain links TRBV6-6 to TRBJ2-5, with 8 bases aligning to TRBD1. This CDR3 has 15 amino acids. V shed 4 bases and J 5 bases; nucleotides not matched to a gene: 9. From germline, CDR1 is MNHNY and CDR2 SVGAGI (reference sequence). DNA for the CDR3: TGTGCCAGCAGTTCCCCAGCAACAGGGGGGGAGACCCAGTACTTC. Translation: CASSSPATGGETQYF.

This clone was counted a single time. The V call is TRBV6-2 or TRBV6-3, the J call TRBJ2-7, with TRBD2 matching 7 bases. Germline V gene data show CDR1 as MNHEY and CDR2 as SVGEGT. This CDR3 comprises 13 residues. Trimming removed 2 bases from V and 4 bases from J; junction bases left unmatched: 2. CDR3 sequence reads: CASSYSGDYEQYF. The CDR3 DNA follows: TGTGCCAGCAGTTACAGCGGGGATTACGAGCAGTACTTC.